This passage covers 11 T cell receptor beta chains from one sample sequenced in a study of shared clonotypes between healthy human individuals. Cells designated naive CD8 were CD45RO-negative and were positively selected for CCR7, with terminally differentiated effector memory CD45RA+ cells excluded. Clones were sequenced by immunoSEQ multiplex PCR, and TCRdb holds only the in-frame ones, with some missing. This table holds about 650,000 clones, 95% to 96% found once. Material for sequencing was naive CD8+ T cells sorted from blood. The receptors come from a woman in her 30s in good health.

The chain recombines TRBV2 with TRBJ2-1; the match to TRBD1 covers 10 bases. The CDR3 covers 17 residues. The germline gives CDR1 SNHLY, CDR2 FYNNEI. The junction had 14 bases not matched to a gene; V was cut back by 4 bases and J by 8 bases. The CDR3 DNA follows: TGTGCCAGCAGTGTCCCTGAAGGAGACAGGGGGCGAGATGAGCAGTTCTTC. Translated, it gives CASSVPEGDRGRDEQFF.

The V gene is TRBV6-1, the J gene TRBJ2-2; 7 nucleotides match TRBD1. Germline CDR1 and CDR2: MNHNS and SASEGT. Trimming took 4 bases from V and 4 from J; bases not matched to a gene: 9. The CDR3 is made up of 16 amino acids. CDR3 bases: TGTGCCAGCAGTGCTAATTACAGGGGCGGCACCGGGGAGCTGTTTTTT. Its protein is CASSANYRGGTGELFF.

The chain has TRBV27 and TRBJ2-5; D perhaps matches TRBD1 (5 bases). The J call may be wrong; the DNA end is better matched by TRBJ2-7. The CDR3 extends over 14 amino acids. Per the germline V gene, CDR1 is MNHEY and CDR2 is SMNVEV (reference sequence). The CDR3 region is CASSLKGVDYEQYF. The CDR3 DNA sequence: TGTGCCAGCAGTTTGAAAGGGGTCGACTACGAGCAGTACTTC.

The chain combines TRBV28 with TRBJ2-2; 8 bases are a match to TRBD1. The CDR3 consists of 13 residues. J was trimmed by 7 bases and V by 5 bases; bases with no gene match: 3. CDR1 and CDR2 (germline): MDHEN, SYDVKM. The CDR3 nucleotides are TGTGCCAGCAGTATAACAGGGGGCGGGGAGCTGTTTTTT. It encodes CASSITGGGELFF.

This rearrangement joins TRBV29-1 to TRBJ2-7; D call uncertain. Between the trimmed V and J ends, which lost 0 bases and 2 bases, there was a span of 11 bases. Germline V CDR1 and CDR2: SQVTM, ANQGSEA. The CDR3 loop spans 14 amino acids. CDR3 amino acids: CSVEEGKEAYEQYF. In nucleotides, the CDR3 is TGCAGCGTTGAAGAGGGTAAGGAAGCCTACGAGCAGTACTTC.

This chain uses TRBV21-1 with TRBJ2-7; TRBD2, as called in the table, went unchecked against the DNA. TRBV21-1 is given as a pseudogene. The CDR3 has 16 amino acids. The CDR3 protein is CASSKPHRSVFYEQYF. CDR3 bases: TGTGCCAGCAGCAAGCCTCATAGATCCGTCTTCTACGAGCAGTACTTC.

The chain recombines TRBV5-1 with TRBJ2-7; D perhaps matches TRBD1 (5 bases). Germline V lookup: CDR1 SGHRS, CDR2 YFSETQ. The CDR3 has 16 residues. V lost 0 bases and J lost 2, with 15 bases in between. In DNA form, the CDR3 reads TGCGCCAGCAGCTTGGACTTTCAAGGGGTCCCCTACGAGCAGTACTTC. Translating it yields CASSLDFQGVPYEQYF.

V and J are TRBV7-6 and TRBJ2-5; the D is unclear. Trimming pared 5 bases from V and 5 bases from J, leaving 24 bases between. In germline, CDR1 is SGHVS, CDR2 FNYEAQ. The CDR3 loop spans 17 amino acids. The CDR3 nucleotides read TGTGCCAGCAGCCCCAATGGCCTTCGAACCTTCGGGGAGACCCAGTACTTC. Protein sequence: CASSPNGLRTFGETQYF.

The chain combines TRBV10-3 with TRBJ2-2; D call uncertain. CDR3 length: 12 amino acids. V lost 6 bases and J 6 bases, leaving 8 bases between the germline ends. The germline CDR1 and CDR2 sequences are ENHRY and SYGVKD. The CDR3 loop is CAIRSPAGELFF. The CDR3 coding sequence is TGTGCCATCAGAAGTCCCGCCGGGGAGCTGTTTTTT.

The chain combines TRBV2 with TRBJ2-5, with 10 bases matching TRBD2. Losses at the gene ends were 1 base for V and 0 bases for J; bases not matched to a gene: 2. The CDR3 is 16 amino acids. The germline V gene encodes CDR1 SNHLY and CDR2 FYNNEI. The CDR3 DNA reads as TGTGCCAGCAGTGAAGGCGGACTAGCGGACCAAGAGACCCAGTACTTC. This codes for CASSEGGLADQETQYF.

The chain combines TRBV1 with TRBJ1-5; the table gives TRBD1 as D, unverified against the DNA. TRBV1 is reported as a pseudogene. The CDR3 contains 14 residues. In DNA, the CDR3 is TGCACCAGCAGCACAGACAGTTTCAATCAGCCCCAGCATTTT. This encodes CTSSTDSFNQPQHF.